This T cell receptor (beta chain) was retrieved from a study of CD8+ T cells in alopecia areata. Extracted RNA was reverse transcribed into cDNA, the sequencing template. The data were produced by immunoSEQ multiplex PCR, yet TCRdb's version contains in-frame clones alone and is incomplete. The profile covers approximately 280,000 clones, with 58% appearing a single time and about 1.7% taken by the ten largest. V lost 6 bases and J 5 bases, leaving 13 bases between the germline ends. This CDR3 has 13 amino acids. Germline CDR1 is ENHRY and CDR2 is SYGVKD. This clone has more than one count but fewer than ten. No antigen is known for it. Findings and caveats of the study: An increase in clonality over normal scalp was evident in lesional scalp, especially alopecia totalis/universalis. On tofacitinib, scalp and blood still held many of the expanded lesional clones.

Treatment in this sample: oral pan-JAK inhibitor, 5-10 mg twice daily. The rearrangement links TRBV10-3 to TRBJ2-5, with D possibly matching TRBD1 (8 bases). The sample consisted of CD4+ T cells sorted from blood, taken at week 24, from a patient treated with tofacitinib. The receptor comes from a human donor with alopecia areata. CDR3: CAIRTGGEETQYF. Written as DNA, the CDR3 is TGTGCCATCAGAACAGGGGGGGAGGAGACCCAGTACTTC.